The 13 T cell receptor beta chains in this list originate from one sample, sequenced in a study of CXCR3-negative and CXCR3-positive naive CD8 T cells. 5' RACE with UMI labels generated the TRB cDNA libraries. TCRdb re-called the 5' RACE reads; every CDR3 protein appears as one record, without DNA. The listing records 50,000 or so distinct CDR3 sequences. No antigens are known for them. Regarding the study as a whole: TRB CDR3 hydrophobicity was greater in CXCR3-positive naive cells than in CXCR3-negative naive cells.

The sample consisted of naive CXCR3+ CD8+ T cells from blood. Sample subset: CD45RO-CCR7+CD27+CD95- naive CD8+ T cells expressing CXCR3 (TNR3+). These receptors all stem from a human donor in good health. Some clones in this sample may be carry-over from other donors' samples.

The chain has TRBV7-9 and TRBJ2-7; the D call from TCRdb, TRBD1, cannot be confirmed without DNA. This CDR3 has 14 residues. Germline values: CDR1 SEHNR, CDR2 FQNEAQ (reference sequence). This CDR3 reads CASSWTGQSYEQYF.

J is TRBJ1-1 and V is TRBV4-3; the TRBD1 assignment by TCRdb is unverifiable without DNA. The CDR3 covers 15 residues. Germline-derived CDR1 and CDR2 are LGHNA and YSLEER. CDR3 protein: CASSQDIRDSTEAFF.

The gene calls are TRBV29-1 and TRBJ2-3; TCRdb's D call of TRBD1 is untestable without DNA. Germline V lookup: CDR1 SQVTM, CDR2 ANQGSEA. CDR3 size: 13 residues. The CDR3: CSGRGGSTDTQYF.

V and J are TRBV4-2 and TRBJ2-1; TCRdb lists TRBD1, though no DNA is available to test this call. Per the germline V gene, CDR1 is LGHNA and CDR2 is YNFKEQ. This CDR3 spans 16 amino acids. CDR3 residues: CASSQETGEPYNEQFF.

The J gene is TRBJ2-3, the V gene TRBV5-1. Germline assignment: CDR1 SGHRS and CDR2 YFSETQ. The CDR3 is 12 residues long. This CDR3 reads CASSLFVDTQYF.

The chain combines TRBV29-1 with TRBJ2-1; TCRdb's D call of TRBD2 is untestable without DNA. This CDR3 spans 16 amino acids. The germline CDR1 and CDR2 sequences are SQVTM and ANQGSEA. CDR3 sequence reads: CSVEKLERGDYNEQFF.

The chain links TRBV20-1 to TRBJ2-3; TCRdb's D gene call, TRBD2, goes unchecked for lack of DNA. This CDR3 has 13 residues. Looked up from germline, CDR1 is DFQATT and CDR2 is SNEGSKA (reference sequence). The CDR3 protein is CSALTETSDTQYF.

The V gene is TRBV9, the J gene TRBJ1-2; TCRdb's assignment of TRBD1 cannot be checked, as there is no DNA. This CDR3 comprises 13 residues. Germline loops: CDR1 SGDLS, CDR2 YYNGEE. CDR3 region: CASSVGTGDGYTF.

V and J are TRBV28 and TRBJ2-1; TCRdb proposes TRBD2, but this gene call is untestable without DNA. The CDR3 length is 14 residues. The germline V gene has CDR1 MDHEN and CDR2 SYDVKM. The CDR3 region is CASSLLGQSDEQFF. Filled out from reference TRBV28 and TRBJ2-1, the complete variable domain reads DVKVTQSSRYLVKRTGEKVFLECVQDMDHENMFWYRQDPGLGLRLIYFSYDVKMKEKGDIPEGYSVSREKKERFSLILESASTNQTSMYLCASSLLGQSDEQFFGPGTRLTVL.

The genes are TRBV28 and TRBJ2-2. In germline, CDR1 is MDHEN, CDR2 SYDVKM. The CDR3 runs to 14 residues. Here the CDR3 reads CASSLSANTGELFF.

The chain employs TRBV10-2 and TRBJ1-1. CDR1 and CDR2 from the germline V gene are WSHSY and SAAADI. The CDR3 extends over 15 amino acids. The CDR3 protein is CASSEFGSLGTEAFF.

This rearrangement joins TRBV9 to TRBJ2-3; TCRdb names TRBD1, which stays unverified in the absence of DNA. Germline CDR1 reads SGDLS; CDR2 reads YYNGEE. The CDR3 loop spans 16 amino acids. CDR3 region: CASSTEDRGSTDTQYF.

This chain uses TRBV6-6 with TRBJ2-7; TCRdb returns TRBD2, unconfirmable since there is no DNA. The length of the CDR3 is 14 residues. Germline V CDR1 and CDR2: MNHNY, SVGAGI (reference sequence). This CDR3 is CASSYSGLAAEQYF.